Listed here are 2 T cell receptor beta chains from one sample, sequenced in a study of patients and donors after allogeneic stem cell transplantation. MiXCR, run by TCRdb on the RT-PCR reads, gives a single entry per CDR3 protein. The sample holds 900,000 to 1,000,000 distinct CDR3 sequences, roughly 18% seen once. Sequences were obtained from blood, either unsorted or a sorted T cell fraction (not recorded which). These receptors all come from a human donor who was either an allogeneic HSCT recipient or a stem cell or donor lymphocyte infusion donor (not recorded which). It is not recorded whose cells these are; they may come from a transplant donor.

The V and J genes are TRBV7-9 and TRBJ1-1; 9 bases align to TRBD1. Trimming at V came to 4 bases and at J to 5 bases, leaving 5 bases not matched to a gene. Germline CDR1 reads SEHNR; CDR2 reads FQNEAQ (reference sequence). The CDR3 has 14 residues. CDR3 region: CASSWTGEFTEAFF. CDR3 DNA: TGTGCCAGCAGCTGGACAGGGGAGTTTACTGAAGCTTTCTTT.

The CDR3 loop is CASSYRPPVFRGINQPQHF. The DNA of the CDR3 is TGTGCCAGCAGTTACCGGCCCCCGGTTTTCAGGGGAATTAATCAGCCCCAGCATTTT. The chain joins TRBV6-5 to TRBJ1-5, with D perhaps matching TRBD1 (6 bases). The CDR3 totals 19 residues. The germline V gene encodes CDR1 MNHEY and CDR2 SVGAGI. V was pared by 2 bases and J by 4 bases, with 24 bases between.